This TCR beta chain emerged from a study of beta chain features in type 1 diabetes. Study findings and constraints: Type 1 diabetes patients showed a moderate but significant shortening of TCRB CDR3s in all four CD4+ subsets.

Expressed TCRB transcripts were sequenced, since all the RNA that had been isolated was reverse transcribed. Clones were read by immunoSEQ multiplex PCR, and TCRdb kept only the in-frame ones, dropping some. The data contain 150,000 to 200,000 clones, 50% to 70% of them seen just once; the ten biggest clones take up roughly 0.092%. This clone was counted a few times. The target antigen is unknown. The receptor comes from a man in his thirties or forties with type 1 diabetes. Sequences were obtained from naive CD4+ T cells from blood.

The CDR3 DNA follows: TGTGCCAGCAGCGAATCGGTGAACACTGAAGCTTTCTTT. This sequence encodes CASSESVNTEAFF. This chain joins TRBV7-2 and TRBJ1-1; unclear D gene. V shed 5 bases and J shed 0 bases, with 7 bases lying between them. CDR3 length: 13 residues. The germline V gene encodes CDR1 SGHTA and CDR2 FQGNSA.